A single T cell receptor beta chain is shown here with its context. Its specificity is unknown. The record originates from a study of blood T cells in healthy people across ages. Study-wide findings and caveats: The study lacked donor CMV status, which possibly confounded expanded clonotype changes.

Germline CDR1 reads SGHVS; CDR2 reads FNYEAQ. CDR3 length equals 23 residues. V was pared by 5 bases and J by 0 bases, with 20 bases of the junction left unmatched. PCR was performed a second time for 7 to 11 cycles using a sample-barcoded 5' primer and a J-beta primer mix. TCRdb reprocessed the 5' RACE reads with MiXCR, giving one entry per CDR3 protein. The sample lists approximately 800,000 distinct CDR3 sequences, roughly 60% occurring once. Sequencing input: blood. The receptor's source is a young man in good health. The chain employs TRBV7-6 and TRBJ2-1; TRBD2 matches 15 bases. The chain's CDR3 is CASSRPRDTGGLAGGSSYNEQFF. The CDR3 DNA reads TGTGCCAGCAGCCGACCAAGGGATACCGGAGGACTAGCGGGGGGGAGCTCCTACAATGAGCAGTTCTTC.